This T cell receptor (beta chain) was observed in a study of HIV-infected patients and healthy controls. Points from the study as a whole: Significant mean usage differences between HIV-infected patients and controls involved eight alpha and eight beta V genes. CMV-associated CDR3s mostly grew nonsignificantly during therapy, while HIV-associated CDR3s declined significantly. Healthy control repertoires had roughly threefold more distinct CDR3s than untreated HIV+ repertoires, and higher Shannon diversity.

Whole blood was used without fractionation, so all unsorted peripheral T cells were included. 400 to 550 ng RNA was reverse transcribed with alpha and beta constant-region primers. Separate chain-specific third strand synthesis with multiplexing indices produced the alpha and beta libraries. A single primer pair per chain amplified all rearrangements, with per-molecule barcodes. From the 5' RACE reads, TCRdb called clonotypes with MiXCR, one entry per CDR3 protein. The profile shows around 13,000 distinct CDR3 sequences, roughly 9.9% of them singletons. Ten or more counts support this clonotype. Its antigen is not identified. V lost 5 bases and J lost 0, with 14 bases in between. The CDR3 has 15 residues. In germline, CDR1 is SGHVS, CDR2 FQNEAQ.

The source is an adult in good health. The chain joins TRBV7-8 to TRBJ2-7, with D perhaps TRBD1 (6 bases). Sequenced sample: blood. This chain's CDR3 is CASSPTRQDSYEQYF. CDR3 DNA: TGTGCCAGCAGCCCTACAAGACAGGACTCCTACGAGCAGTACTTC.